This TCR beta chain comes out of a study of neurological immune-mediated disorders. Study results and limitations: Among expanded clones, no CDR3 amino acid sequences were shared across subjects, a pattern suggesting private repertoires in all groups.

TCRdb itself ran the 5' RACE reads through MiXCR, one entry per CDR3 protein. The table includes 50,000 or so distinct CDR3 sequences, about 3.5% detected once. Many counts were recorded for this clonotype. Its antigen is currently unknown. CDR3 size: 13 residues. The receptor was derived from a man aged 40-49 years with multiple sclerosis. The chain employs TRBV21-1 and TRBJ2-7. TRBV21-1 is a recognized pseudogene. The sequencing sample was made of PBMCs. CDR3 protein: CASSKVGAHEQYF. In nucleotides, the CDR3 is TGTGCCAGCAGCAAAGTCGGGGCCCACGAGCAGTACTTC.